These 21 T cell receptor beta chains share one sample of origin, sequenced in a study of blood T cells in healthy people across ages. Through a sample-barcoded 5' primer and a J-beta primer mix, a second PCR was run for roughly 6 to 11 cycles. TCRdb re-called the 5' RACE reads through MiXCR, storing one row per CDR3 protein. Of 1.5 million to 2 million distinct CDR3 sequences listed, 40% to 55% are singletons. Sequencing was done on a sample of blood. The receptors here all came from a woman between 40 and 55 years old in good health.

The gene calls are TRBV21-1 and TRBJ2-7; the DNA was not used to check the table's D call, TRBD1. TRBV21-1 has pseudogene status. This CDR3 spans 19 amino acids. CDR3 sequence reads: CASSRKSDGQGPRRYEQYF. In DNA form, the CDR3 reads TGTGCCAGCAGCCGAAAGTCCGACGGCCAGGGGCCTCGGAGGTACGAGCAGTACTTC.

The chain has TRBV29-1 and TRBJ2-6; possibly TRBD1 or TRBD2 for D (5 bases each). This CDR3 contains 16 residues. V was cut by 7 bases and J by 4 bases, with 20 bases left in between. Germline-derived CDR1 and CDR2 are SQVTM and ANQGSEA. The DNA of the CDR3 is TGCAGCGCCATTGGACGGGACGATCCGGGGGCCAACGTCCTGACTTTC. Its translation: CSAIGRDDPGANVLTF.

This chain uses TRBV5-1 with TRBJ2-3, with 10 bases fitting TRBD2. The CDR3 loop spans 16 amino acids. The junction had 6 bases not matched to a gene; V was cut back by 0 bases and J by 5 bases. Looked up from germline, CDR1 is SGHRS and CDR2 is YFSETQ. CDR3 protein: CASSLVLAGLGDTQYF. CDR3 nucleotide sequence: TGCGCCAGCAGCTTGGTACTAGCGGGACTTGGAGATACGCAGTATTTT. Full variable domain (missing parts from reference TRBV5-1 and TRBJ2-3): KAGVTQTPRYLIKTRGQQVTLSCSPISGHRSVSWYQQTPGQGLQFLFEYFSETQRNKGNFPGRFSGRQFSNSRSEMNVSTLELGDSALYLCASSLVLAGLGDTQYFGPGTRLTVL.

Here the CDR3 reads CASSLVGRNTDTQYF. Here the CDR3 DNA reads TGTGCCAGCAGTTTGGTTGGGAGAAACACAGATACGCAGTATTTT. This chain joins TRBV27 and TRBJ2-3; possibly TRBD2 for D (5 bases). Germline lookup yields CDR1 MNHEY and CDR2 SMNVEV (reference sequence). This CDR3 has 15 residues. Trimming left V 3 bases short and J 2 bases short, with 12 bases between.

The chain is built from TRBV28 and TRBJ2-5; 8 bases map to TRBD1. The CDR3 is 14 amino acids. V gave up 3 bases and J gave up 5 bases; unmatched junction bases: 5. Per the germline V gene, CDR1 is MDHEN and CDR2 is SYDVKM. This CDR3 is CASSLDRDVETQYF. CDR3 DNA: TGTGCCAGCAGTTTGGACAGGGATGTCGAGACCCAGTACTTC.

This clonotype was recorded a few times. V is TRBV7-3 and J is TRBJ2-1; TRBD1 matches 8 bases. The V gene's germline CDR1 is SGHTA and CDR2 FQGTGA. Trimming took 4 bases from V and 7 from J; bases not matched to a gene: 6. This CDR3 contains 14 residues. CDR3 coding DNA: TGTGCCAGCAGCTGGGGGACAGGCGGGAATGAGCAGTTCTTC. It specifies CASSWGTGGNEQFF.

J is TRBJ2-1 and V is TRBV6-4; TRBD1 matches 9 bases. This CDR3 region has 15 residues. Germline V gives CDR1 MRHNA, CDR2 SNTAGT. After removal of 2 bases from V and 9 bases from J, the junction contained 8 bases not matched to a gene. The CDR3 bases are TGTGCCAGCAGTGACGAATACAGGGGGCATGTTGAGCAGTTCTTC. Encoded protein: CASSDEYRGHVEQFF.

As to this clonotype: One junction end disagrees with the germline gene, perhaps due to a read error. This sequence joins TRBV9 and TRBJ2-3; a possible D gene is TRBD2 (6 bases). The CDR3 covers 14 residues. The V gene's germline CDR1 is SGDLS and CDR2 YYNGEE. CDR3 bases: TGTGCCAGCAGCGTAGGGTGGTCGGGAGATATGCAGTATTTT. It yields the protein CASSVGWSGDMQYF.

The gene calls are TRBV6-6 and TRBJ2-7; 7 nucleotides align to TRBD1. V gave up 6 bases and J gave up 2 bases; unmatched junction bases: 7. The CDR3 length is 14 residues. Per the germline V gene, CDR1 is MNHNY and CDR2 is SVGAGI (reference sequence). CDR3 sequence reads: CASRSTGKTYEQYF. In DNA, the CDR3 is TGTGCCAGCAGATCGACAGGGAAGACCTACGAGCAGTACTTC.

The genes are TRBV7-2 and TRBJ2-5; 9 nucleotides line up with TRBD2. The CDR3 runs 18 residues. The V and J ends lost 1 base and 2 bases, in that order; junction bases with no gene match: 11. CDR1 SGHTA and CDR2 FQGNSA come from the germline V gene. CDR3 sequence (DNA): TGTGCCAGCAGCTTAGTCCTAGCGGGGACAAAACTGCAAGAGACCCAGTACTTC. It yields the protein CASSLVLAGTKLQETQYF.

The V and J genes are TRBV9 and TRBJ2-3; D gene ambiguous. CDR1 and CDR2 (germline): SGDLS, YYNGEE. V gave up 5 bases and J gave up 2 bases, with 9 bases separating them. The CDR3 totals 13 residues. The CDR3 bases are TGTGCCAGCAGGCCGACCATCACAGATACGCAGTATTTT. Amino acid sequence: CASRPTITDTQYF.

J is TRBJ2-5 and V is TRBV18; D gene unclear. Trimming removed 2 bases from V and 0 bases from J, with 4 bases in between. Germline-derived CDR1 and CDR2 are KGHSH and LQKENI. The CDR3 length is 13 residues. In DNA form, the CDR3 reads TGTGCCAGCTCACCATTAAACCAAGAGACCCAGTACTTC. Residues: CASSPLNQETQYF.

The chain's CDR3 is CASSLWDIASYNEQFF. CDR3 nucleotide sequence: TGTGCCAGCAGCTTGTGGGACATAGCCTCCTACAATGAGCAGTTCTTC. This chain links TRBV5-8 with TRBJ2-1; D perhaps matches TRBD1 (6 bases). The CDR3 totals 16 residues. V was trimmed by 1 base and J by 0 bases, leaving 11 bases between them. Germline assignment: CDR1 SGHTS and CDR2 YDEGEE.

Comment on this clonotype: A read error may produce the germline difference seen at one junction end. V usage is TRBV11-2 and J usage is TRBJ1-1; possibly TRBD1 for D (5 bases). This CDR3 has 17 amino acids. Looked up from germline, CDR1 is SGHAT and CDR2 is FQNNGV. CDR3 loop: CASTQFLFGGMNTGAFF. The CDR3 DNA sequence: TGTGCCAGCACCCAATTTCTCTTTGGGGGGATGAACACTGGAGCTTTCTTT.

The V and J genes are TRBV7-2 and TRBJ2-2, with D hard to call. Germline V CDR1 and CDR2: SGHTA, FQGNSA. The CDR3 runs 13 residues. Trimming shortened V by 5 bases and J by 6 bases, and 10 bases separated the two germline ends. Written as DNA, the CDR3 is TGTGCCAGCAGCGCCCCTAACTCCGGGGAGCTGTTTTTT. This translates into CASSAPNSGELFF.

The chain combines TRBV13 with TRBJ2-1; D unresolved. The CDR3 contains 15 residues. CDR1 and CDR2 (germline): PRHDT, FYEKMQ (reference sequence). V gave up 5 bases and J gave up 5 bases, with 16 bases separating them. The CDR3: CASSLVRPGHNEQFF. For the CDR3, the DNA is TGTGCCAGCAGCCTCGTTCGACCTGGCCACAATGAGCAGTTCTTC.

V usage is TRBV7-2 and J usage is TRBJ1-5; TRBD1 might be the D (6 bases). This CDR3 has 17 residues. The V and J ends lost 3 bases and 5 bases respectively, with 20 bases between them. Germline CDR1 is SGHTA and CDR2 is FQGNSA. The CDR3 loop reads CASSFISGLGGDQPQHF. CDR3 coding DNA: TGTGCCAGCAGCTTTATTTCGGGCCTAGGGGGTGATCAGCCCCAGCATTTT.

This CDR3 is CASSQSYTAYGYTF. The CDR3 bases are TGTGCCAGCAGCCAATCGTACACAGCTTATGGCTACACCTTC. The genes are TRBV14 and TRBJ1-2; D gene unclear. This CDR3 contains 14 residues. V shed 2 bases and J shed 5 bases, with 12 bases lying between them. Germline-derived CDR1 and CDR2 are SGHDN and FVKESK.

This clonotype came up a few times. J is TRBJ2-3 and V is TRBV4-2; 8 bases are shared with TRBD2. This CDR3 is built from 16 residues. The germline V gene has CDR1 LGHNA and CDR2 YNFKEQ. The J segment lost 5 bases and the V segment lost 1 base, leaving 8 bases of the junction unmatched. For the CDR3, the DNA is TGTGCCAGCAGCCAAGTAGGGCGGGGGGAGGGAGATACGCAGTATTTT. Protein product: CASSQVGRGEGDTQYF.

This chain links TRBV6-2 or TRBV6-3 with TRBJ2-7, with D maybe TRBD1 (6 bases). CDR3 length: 17 residues. Germline CDR1 MNHEY, CDR2 SVGEGT. Trimming shortened V by 4 bases and J by 0 bases, and 19 bases separated the two germline ends. CDR3 in amino acids: CASSSRDKETRSYEQYF. The CDR3 region has the DNA TGTGCCAGCAGTTCCCGGGACAAGGAAACCCGCTCCTACGAGCAGTACTTC.

This clonotype came up a few times. V is TRBV5-1 and J is TRBJ2-1, with 13 bases lining up with TRBD2. With 7 bases clipped from V and 5 bases from J, the junction kept 6 bases outside the gene matches. From germline, CDR1 is SGHRS and CDR2 YFSETQ. This CDR3 region has 15 residues. CDR3 in amino acids: CASHTSGGADNEQFF. DNA for the CDR3: TGCGCCAGCCATACTAGCGGGGGGGCAGACAATGAGCAGTTCTTC.